Listed here are 8 T cell receptor beta chains from one sample, sequenced in a study of blood T cell repertoires in COVID-19. TCRdb's copy holds only in-frame clones and misses some; the assay was immunoSEQ multiplex PCR. The data hold approximately 380,000 clones, with approximately 90% observed a single time. Sequencing input: PBMCs or T cells enriched from blood (not recorded which). The receptor source for this set is a woman in her forties who had been exposed to COVID-19.

The chain recombines TRBV15 with TRBJ1-5, with D hard to call. Germline V CDR1 and CDR2: LNHNV, YYDKDF (reference sequence). This CDR3 has 14 amino acids. With 0 bases removed from V and 7 bases from J, the gap between germline ends came to 10 bases. The CDR3, as DNA: TGTGCCACCAGCAGAGAGGCGCGGGGACAGCCCCAGCATTTT. Residues: CATSREARGQPQHF.

This chain uses TRBV5-1 with TRBJ2-6; 8 nucleotides line up with TRBD1. This CDR3 has 17 residues. With 1 base clipped from V and 0 bases from J, the junction kept 3 bases outside the gene matches. Looked up from germline, CDR1 is SGHRS and CDR2 is YFSETQ. CDR3: CASSLRGQASGANVLTF. The CDR3 region has the DNA TGCGCCAGCAGCTTGAGGGGACAGGCCTCTGGGGCCAACGTCCTGACTTTC.

The rearrangement joins TRBV2 to TRBJ1-4, with 10 bases that match TRBD1. The CDR3 loop spans 14 amino acids. V shed 6 bases, J shed 7 bases, and the junction held 5 bases outside the gene matches. Looked up from germline, CDR1 is SNHLY and CDR2 is FYNNEI. CDR3 loop: CASSPDRGSEKLFF. CDR3 nucleotides: TGTGCCAGCAGCCCGGACAGGGGGAGTGAAAAACTGTTTTTT.

The chain couples TRBV30 to TRBJ1-5, with D tentatively TRBD1 (5 bases). Between the trimmed V and J ends, which lost 2 bases and 7 bases, there was a span of 12 bases. In germline, CDR1 is GTSNPN, CDR2 SVGIG (reference sequence). CDR3 length: 13 residues. As DNA, the CDR3 is TGTGCCTGGAGTAGCAGGGAAACGCAGCCCCAGCATTTT. This gives the protein CAWSSRETQPQHF.

The chain joins TRBV3-1 (or the pseudogene TRBV3-2) to TRBJ1-1; D gene uncertain. The CDR3 length is 14 residues. Trimming took off 0 bases at V and 5 bases at J, with 10 bases between the two ends. CDR1 LGHDT and CDR2 YNNKEL come from the germline V gene (reference sequence). This CDR3 is CASSQDSGLTEAFF. As DNA, the CDR3 is TGTGCCAGCAGCCAAGACTCCGGGTTGACTGAAGCTTTCTTT.

V and J are TRBV4-2 and TRBJ2-7; 7 positions agree with TRBD2. CDR3 length: 18 residues. The junction had 11 bases not matched to a gene; V was cut back by 0 bases and J by 0 bases. Germline values: CDR1 LGHNA, CDR2 YNFKEQ. The CDR3 reads CASSQEWSRGVSSYEQYF. The CDR3 region has the DNA TGTGCCAGCAGCCAAGAATGGAGCCGGGGGGTGAGCTCCTACGAGCAGTACTTC.

The genes are TRBV30 and TRBJ2-7; 9 bases are shared with TRBD2. Germline V CDR1 and CDR2: GTSNPN, SVGIG (reference sequence). V gave up 0 bases and J gave up 6 bases; unmatched junction bases: 12. CDR3 length equals 16 residues. The CDR3 reads CAWSVSGTSLLPEQYF. DNA of the CDR3: TGTGCCTGGAGTGTATCGGGGACTAGCTTATTACCCGAGCAGTACTTC.

V gene TRBV19 combines with J gene TRBJ2-2, with 12 bases aligning to TRBD2. Germline V gene data show CDR1 as LNHDA and CDR2 as SQIVND (reference sequence). This CDR3 contains 16 residues. After removal of 3 bases from V and 5 bases from J, the junction contained 4 bases not matched to a gene. The CDR3 DNA sequence: TGTGCCAGTAGTATCCTAGCGGGGGGGCAAACCGGGGAGCTGTTTTTT. Translated: CASSILAGGQTGELFF. The entire variable domain, with the rest obtained from reference TRBV19 and TRBJ2-2, is as follows: DGGITQSPKYLFRKEGQNVTLSCEQNLNHDAMYWYRQDPGQGLRLIYYSQIVNDFQKGDIAEGYSVSREKKESFPLTVTSAQKNPTAFYLCASSILAGGQTGELFFGEGSRLTVL.